Listed below are T cell receptor beta chains from one sample, sequenced in a study of STAT5B mutations in CD4+ large granular lymphocyte leukemia. Profiling relied on immunoSEQ multiplex PCR, and the TCRdb table lists in-frame clones only, not all of them. The data show 20,000 to 25,000 clones, 74% seen once. Sequencing used CD4+ T cells from blood buffy coats. These receptor sequences come from a human donor in good health. Both conserved end residues are part of each CDR3. A D gene is named only where the DNA matches it firmly. The size of a clone is reported for some rows only, either as once, few or many, or as a class for expanded clones.

v_call	clone_size	d_call	j_call	cdr3_aa	cdr3_nt
TRBV19	-	TRBD2	TRBJ2-2	CATGTSGAGELFF	TGTGCCACCGGGACTAGCGGAGCCGGGGAGCTGTTTTTT
TRBV7-9	-	TRBD2	TRBJ2-7	CASSLATTSGRNEQYF	TGTGCCAGCAGCTTAGCCACTACTAGCGGGAGGAACGAGCAGTACTTC
TRBV9	-	TRBD2	TRBJ2-7	CASSVDGRGGYEQYF	TGTGCCAGCAGCGTAGACGGGAGGGGGGGCTACGAGCAGTACTTC
TRBV28	-	-	TRBJ1-1	CASTPTRRSTEAFF	TGTGCCAGCACGCCGACGAGGAGGTCCACTGAAGCTTTCTTT
TRBV5-1	-	-	TRBJ2-7	CASSLVVGAGPSYEQYF	TGCGCCAGCAGCTTGGTAGTTGGCGCGGGGCCCTCCTACGAGCAGTACTTC
TRBV19	-	-	TRBJ1-5	CASSIDRGRGSNQPQHF	TGTGCCAGTAGTATAGATCGTGGCAGGGGAAGCAATCAGCCCCAGCATTTT
TRBV6-1	-	-	TRBJ1-2	CASSDPGQDGYTF	TGTGCCAGCAGTGACCCCGGGCAAGATGGCTACACCTTC
TRBV5-1	-	-	TRBJ1-6	CASSLGDNSPLHF	TGCGCCAGCAGCTTGGGTGATAATTCACCCCTCCACTTT
TRBV28	-	-	TRBJ1-3	CATHSGNTIYF	TGTGCCACCCACAGTGGAAACACCATATATTTT
TRBV19	-	-	TRBJ1-5	CASSTLGGGEQPQHF	TGTGCCAGTAGTACCCTGGGGGGGGGCGAACAGCCCCAGCATTTT
TRBV7-9	-	-	TRBJ2-1	CASSLESGFNNEQFF	TGTGCCAGCAGCTTAGAAAGTGGTTTCAACAATGAGCAGTTCTTC
TRBV4-3	-	-	TRBJ1-2	CASSQDSGQGYTF	TGCGCCAGCAGCCAAGATTCCGGTCAAGGCTACACCTTC
TRBV27	-	-	TRBJ2-7	CASSLGTPTYEQYF	TGTGCCAGCAGTTTGGGGACACCTACCTACGAGCAGTACTTC
TRBV28	-	-	TRBJ1-3	CASSLDGSGNTIYF	TGTGCCAGCAGTCTTGACGGCTCTGGAAACACCATATATTTT
TRBV5-1	-	-	TRBJ2-5	CASSLTGRGEETQYF	TGCGCCAGCAGCTTGACAGGCCGCGGGGAAGAGACCCAGTACTTC
TRBV28	once	-	TRBJ2-4	CASINRGGGTKNIQYF	TGTGCCAGCATTAATAGGGGGGGAGGGACCAAAAACATTCAGTACTTC
TRBV5-4	-	-	TRBJ1-2	CASSLAGNSLGRGYTF	TGTGCCAGCAGCTTGGCCGGTAACTCACTCGGCCGCGGCTACACCTTC
TRBV28	-	-	TRBJ1-4	CASSLERVDEKLFF	TGTGCCAGCAGTTTAGAGAGGGTTGATGAAAAACTGTTTTTT
TRBV29-1	-	-	TRBJ2-5	CSAEVGYGGETQYF	TGCAGCGCCGAGGTGGGATATGGGGGAGAGACCCAGTACTTC
TRBV30	-	-	TRBJ1-6	CACRASSYNSPLHF	TGTGCCTGCAGAGCGAGCTCCTATAATTCACCCCTCCACTTT
TRBV2	few	-	TRBJ1-1	CASSELFGTEAFF	TGTGCCAGCAGTGAATTATTTGGGACTGAAGCTTTCTTT
TRBV28	-	-	TRBJ1-5	CASSSLLQTVRREPQHF	TGTGCCAGCAGTTCTCTTCTCCAGACTGTCAGACGTGAGCCCCAGCATTTT